The entry below describes one T cell receptor beta chain. Its antigen is unknown. The sample is drawn from a study of shared clonotypes between healthy human individuals. Each cell subset's genomic DNA was divided evenly among several immunoSEQ plates. Clones were read by immunoSEQ multiplex PCR, and TCRdb kept only the in-frame ones, dropping some. The data contain millions of clones, roughly 94% of them singletons. The V end was cut by 2 bases, the J end by 1 base, with 8 bases between. The germline V gene has CDR1 KGHSH and CDR2 LQKENI. The CDR3 has 14 residues. Broader study findings: About 4.5% of naive CD4 clonotypes were common to a handful of donors.

What was sequenced was naive CD4+ T cells sorted from blood. Subset described: CD45RA+ positively selected. The chain uses TRBV18 and TRBJ1-1; D ambiguous. The clonotype was recovered from a man younger than 35 in good health. CDR3 amino acids: CASSPVAANTEAFF. The DNA of the CDR3 is TGTGCCAGCTCACCAGTTGCTGCGAACACTGAAGCTTTCTTT. Filled out from reference TRBV18 and TRBJ1-1, the complete variable domain reads NAGVMQNPRHLVRRRGQEARLRCSPMKGHSHVYWYRQLPEEGLKFMVYLQKENIIDESGMPKERFSAEFPKEGPSILRIQQVVRGDSAAYFCASSPVAANTEAFFGQGTRLTVV.